This T cell receptor (beta chain) stems from a study of human T cells and chemical hapten exposure. Study outcomes and limitations: Expanded TCRs made up significantly more big CDR3 similarity clusters than controls did.

Described time point: patch test 3, about 24 weeks after DPC sensitization. Treatment specified: therapeutic diphenylcyclopropenone sensitization with weekly scalp DPC. TCRdb re-called the RACE reads with MiXCR, one entry per CDR3 protein. The data show just under 65,000 distinct CDR3 sequences, 11% seen once. This clonotype was observed many times. Its antigen is as yet unknown. There are 14 residues in the CDR3. CDR1 SGHTA and CDR2 FQGNSA come from the germline V gene. V was shortened by 2 bases and J by 1 base, with 8 bases between the two germline ends. The specimen was whole blood, collected in connection with sensitization to the hapten diphenylcyclopropenone (DPC). The source is a woman younger than 45 with alopecia areata. Some clones in this sample may be carry-over from other donors' samples. This chain connects TRBV7-2 to TRBJ1-1; a weak D match, TRBD1 (5 bases). CDR3 region: CASSLQGQNTEAFF. CDR3 coding DNA: TGTGCCAGCAGCTTACAGGGCCAGAACACTGAAGCTTTCTTT.